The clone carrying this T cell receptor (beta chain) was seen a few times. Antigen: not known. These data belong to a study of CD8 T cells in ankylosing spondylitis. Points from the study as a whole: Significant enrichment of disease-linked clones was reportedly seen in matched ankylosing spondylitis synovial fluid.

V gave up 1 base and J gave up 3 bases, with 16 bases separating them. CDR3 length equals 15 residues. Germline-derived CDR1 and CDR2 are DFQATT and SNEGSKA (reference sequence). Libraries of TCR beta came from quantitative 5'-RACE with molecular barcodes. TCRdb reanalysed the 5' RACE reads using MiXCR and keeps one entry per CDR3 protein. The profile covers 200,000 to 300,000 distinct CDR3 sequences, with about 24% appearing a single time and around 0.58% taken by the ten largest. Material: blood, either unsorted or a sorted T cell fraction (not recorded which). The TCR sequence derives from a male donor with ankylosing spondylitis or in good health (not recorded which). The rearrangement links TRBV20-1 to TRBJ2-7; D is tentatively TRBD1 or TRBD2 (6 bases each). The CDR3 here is CSARVVKEGDYEQYF. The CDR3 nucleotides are TGCAGTGCTAGAGTAGTCAAGGAGGGGGACTACGAGCAGTACTTC.